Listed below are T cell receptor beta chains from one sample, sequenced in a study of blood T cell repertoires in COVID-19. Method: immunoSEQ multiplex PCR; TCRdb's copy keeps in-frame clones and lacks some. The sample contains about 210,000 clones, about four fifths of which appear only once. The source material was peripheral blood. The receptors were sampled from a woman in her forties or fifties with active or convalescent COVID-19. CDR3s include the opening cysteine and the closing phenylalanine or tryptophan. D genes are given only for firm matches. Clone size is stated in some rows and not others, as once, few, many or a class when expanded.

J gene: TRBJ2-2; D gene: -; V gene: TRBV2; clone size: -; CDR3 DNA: TGTGCCAGCAAACGGGACACCGGGGAGCTGTTTTTT; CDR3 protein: CASKRDTGELFF
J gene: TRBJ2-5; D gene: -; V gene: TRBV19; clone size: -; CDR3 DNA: TGTGCCAGTAGTATAAACTACCAAGAGACCCAGTACTTC; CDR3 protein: CASSINYQETQYF
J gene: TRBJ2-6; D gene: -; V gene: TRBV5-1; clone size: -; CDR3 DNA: TGCGCCAGCAGCTTGGAGGTAGCGGCCTCTGGGGCCAACGTCCTGACTTTC; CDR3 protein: CASSLEVAASGANVLTF
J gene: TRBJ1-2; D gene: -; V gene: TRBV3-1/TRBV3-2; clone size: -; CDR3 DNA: TGTGCCAGCAGCCAAGATGCCGGGGGAGGGCCCTATGGCTACACCTTC; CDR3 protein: CASSQDAGGGPYGYTF
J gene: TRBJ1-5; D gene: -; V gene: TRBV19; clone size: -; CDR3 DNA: TGTGCCAGTAGTTTGGGGCGTTTAGCCCAGCCCCAGCATTTT; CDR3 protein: CASSLGRLAQPQHF
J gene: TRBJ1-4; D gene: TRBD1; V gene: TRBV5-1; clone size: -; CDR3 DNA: TGCGCCAGCAGCACCGGACAGGGGATGAATGAAAAACTGTTTTTT; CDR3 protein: CASSTGQGMNEKLFF
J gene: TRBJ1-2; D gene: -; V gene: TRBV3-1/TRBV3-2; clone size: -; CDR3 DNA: TGTGCCAGCAGCCAGACTGACGGAAACTATGGCTACACCTTC; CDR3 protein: CASSQTDGNYGYTF
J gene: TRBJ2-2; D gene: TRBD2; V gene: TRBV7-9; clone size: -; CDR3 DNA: TGTGCCAGCAGATTCCCAGGACTAGCGGGAGTGAGCACCGGGGAGCTGTTTTTT; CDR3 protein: CASRFPGLAGVSTGELFF
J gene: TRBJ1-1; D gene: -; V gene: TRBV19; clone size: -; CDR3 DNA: TGTGCCAGTAGCCTTATGACAGGGAACACTGAAGCTTTCTTT; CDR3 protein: CASSLMTGNTEAFF
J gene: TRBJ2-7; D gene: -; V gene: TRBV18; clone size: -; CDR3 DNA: TGTGCCAGCTCACCCCGGACACCCTACGAGCAGTACTTC; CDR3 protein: CASSPRTPYEQYF
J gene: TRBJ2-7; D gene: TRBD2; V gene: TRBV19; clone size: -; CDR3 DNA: TGTGCCAGTAGTACTCGGACTAGCGGGAGGCCCTGGGCATCTTACGAGCAGTACTTC; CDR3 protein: CASSTRTSGRPWASYEQYF
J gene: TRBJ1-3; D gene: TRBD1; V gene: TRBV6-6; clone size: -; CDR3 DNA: TGTGCCAGCAGTCGCGACAGGGGACCTTATTTTCCGGATGGAAACACCATATATTTT; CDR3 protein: CASSRDRGPYFPDGNTIYF
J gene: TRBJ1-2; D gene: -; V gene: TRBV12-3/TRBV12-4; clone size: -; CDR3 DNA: TGTGCCAGCAGTTTGAGGGGGTCAGATGGCTACACCTTC; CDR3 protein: CASSLRGSDGYTF
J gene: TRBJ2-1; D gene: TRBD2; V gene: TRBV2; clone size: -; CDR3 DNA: TGTGCCAGCAGCACTCTAGCGGGAGGCTACAATGAGCAGTTCTTC; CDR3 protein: CASSTLAGGYNEQFF
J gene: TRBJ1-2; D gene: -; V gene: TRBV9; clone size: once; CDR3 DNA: TGTGCCAGCAGCGTAGAGAGGGTTGGGTTTGGCTACACCTTC; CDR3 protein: CASSVERVGFGYTF
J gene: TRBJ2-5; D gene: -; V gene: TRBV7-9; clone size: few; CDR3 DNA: TGTGCCAGCAGCTTAGGGCCTCGTGAAGAGACCCAGTACTTC; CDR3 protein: CASSLGPREETQYF
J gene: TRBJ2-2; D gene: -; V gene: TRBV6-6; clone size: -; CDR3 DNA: TGTGCCAGCAGTTACCAACTAACCGGGGAGCTGTTTTTT; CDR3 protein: CASSYQLTGELFF
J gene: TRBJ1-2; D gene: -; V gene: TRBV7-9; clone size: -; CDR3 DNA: TGTGCCAGCAGCCCCCTTGGGGCCATTGGCTACACCTTC; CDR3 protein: CASSPLGAIGYTF
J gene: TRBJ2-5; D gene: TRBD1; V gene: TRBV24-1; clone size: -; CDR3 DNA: TGTGCCACCCGGCCGTCAGGGGGCCCTCAAGAGACCCAGTACTTC; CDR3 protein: CATRPSGGPQETQYF
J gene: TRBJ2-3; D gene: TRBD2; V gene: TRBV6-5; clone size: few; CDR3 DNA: TGTGCCACCTTTCGACTAGCGGGGGCTTCAGATACGCAGTATTTT; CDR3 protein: CATFRLAGASDTQYF
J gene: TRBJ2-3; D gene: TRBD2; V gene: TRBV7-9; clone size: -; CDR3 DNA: TGTGCCAGCAGTTATAGGACTAGCGGGAGAGCAGATACGCAGTATTTT; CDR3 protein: CASSYRTSGRADTQYF
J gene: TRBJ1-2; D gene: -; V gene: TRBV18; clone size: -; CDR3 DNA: TGTGCCAGCTCAGGCCGGGACACCCTTGTCGCTAACTATGGCTACACCTTC; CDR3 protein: CASSGRDTLVANYGYTF
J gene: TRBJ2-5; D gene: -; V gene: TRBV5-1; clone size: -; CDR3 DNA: TGCGCCAGCAGCTCAACCGTTCTAGCGACCCAAGAGACCCAGTACTTC; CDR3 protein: CASSSTVLATQETQYF
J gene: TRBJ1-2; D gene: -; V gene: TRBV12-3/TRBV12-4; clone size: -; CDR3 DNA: TGTGCCAGCAGCCGCGGCGGGCACTATGGCTACACCTTC; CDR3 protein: CASSRGGHYGYTF
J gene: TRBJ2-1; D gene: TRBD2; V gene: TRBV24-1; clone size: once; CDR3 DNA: TGTGCCACCAGTGTGAGCGGGAGTTCCTACAATGAGCAGTTCTTC; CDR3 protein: CATSVSGSSYNEQFF
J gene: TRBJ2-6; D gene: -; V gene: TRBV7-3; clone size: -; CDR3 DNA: TGTGCCAACCGACTCCACCCCATCCGCTCTGGGGCCAACGTCCTGACTTTC; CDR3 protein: CANRLHPIRSGANVLTF
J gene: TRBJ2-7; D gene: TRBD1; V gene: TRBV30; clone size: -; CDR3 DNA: TGTGCCTCCCGGGACAGAAACCTCTACGAGCAGTACTTC; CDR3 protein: CASRDRNLYEQYF
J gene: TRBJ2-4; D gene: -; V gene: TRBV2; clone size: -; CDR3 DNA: TGTGCCAGCAGTGAAGCGCTTCAGGGATTAGCCAAAAACATTCAGTACTTC; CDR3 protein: CASSEALQGLAKNIQYF
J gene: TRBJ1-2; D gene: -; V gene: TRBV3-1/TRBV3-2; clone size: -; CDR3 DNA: TGTGCCAGCAGCCAAGGGGGGGGATCGGGTGGCTACACCTTC; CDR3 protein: CASSQGGGSGGYTF
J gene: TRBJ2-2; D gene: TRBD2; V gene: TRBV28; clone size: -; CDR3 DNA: TGTGCCAGCAGCCAAAACCCCGGGTTAGCGGGCCCAGGGGAGCTGTTTTTT; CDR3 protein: CASSQNPGLAGPGELFF
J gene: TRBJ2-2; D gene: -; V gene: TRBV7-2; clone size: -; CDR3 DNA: TGTGCCAGCAGCACCAGTTATACCGGGGAGCTGTTTTTT; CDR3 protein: CASSTSYTGELFF
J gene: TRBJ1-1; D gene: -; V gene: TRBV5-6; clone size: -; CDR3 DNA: TGTGCCAGCTGGGAACAGGGCCGTATGAACACTGAAGCTTTCTTT; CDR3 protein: CASWEQGRMNTEAFF
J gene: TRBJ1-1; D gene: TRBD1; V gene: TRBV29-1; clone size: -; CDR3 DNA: TGCAGCGTCGGACAGGGGGCTGATACTGAAGCTTTCTTT; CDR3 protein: CSVGQGADTEAFF
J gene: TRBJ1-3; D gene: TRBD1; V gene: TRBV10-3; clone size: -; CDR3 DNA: TGTGCCAACACGACGAACAGGGGAAGAACTGGAAACACCATATATTTT; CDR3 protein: CANTTNRGRTGNTIYF
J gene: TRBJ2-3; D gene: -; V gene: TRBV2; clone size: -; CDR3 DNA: TGTGCCAGCACGGCCGGGCGGGCCCGTTCCACAGATACGCAGTATTTT; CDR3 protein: CASTAGRARSTDTQYF
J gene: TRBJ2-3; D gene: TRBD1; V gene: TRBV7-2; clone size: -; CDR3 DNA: TGTGCCAGCAGCTTAGTACGAGGGGGCTACTCAGATACGCAGTATTTT; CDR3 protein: CASSLVRGGYSDTQYF
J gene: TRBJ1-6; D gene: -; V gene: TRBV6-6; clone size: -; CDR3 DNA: TGTGCCAGCAGTTACTCAAAGGACATTCGTAGTTCACCCCTCCACTTT; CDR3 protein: CASSYSKDIRSSPLHF
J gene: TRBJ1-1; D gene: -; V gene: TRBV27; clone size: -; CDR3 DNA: TGTGCCAGCAGTCGTGGGGGGACTGAAGCTTTCTTT; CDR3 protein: CASSRGGTEAFF
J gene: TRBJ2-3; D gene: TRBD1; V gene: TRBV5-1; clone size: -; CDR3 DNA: TGCGCCAGCAGCTCGGATGGGACAGGGGCGGCAGATACGCAGTATTTT; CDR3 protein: CASSSDGTGAADTQYF
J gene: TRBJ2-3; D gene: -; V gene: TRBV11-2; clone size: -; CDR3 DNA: TGTGCCAGCAGCTTAGGGGTCAGGGGGGTAAAGGCAGATACGCAGTATTTT; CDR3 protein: CASSLGVRGVKADTQYF
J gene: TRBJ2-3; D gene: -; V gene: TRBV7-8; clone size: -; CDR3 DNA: TGTGCCAGCAGCTCCCCGGGGGGCAGCACAGATACGCAGTATTTT; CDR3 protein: CASSSPGGSTDTQYF
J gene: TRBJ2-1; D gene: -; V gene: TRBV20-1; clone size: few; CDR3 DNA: TGCAGTGCGCCAGGACTTAAAGAGCAGTTCTTC; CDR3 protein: CSAPGLKEQFF
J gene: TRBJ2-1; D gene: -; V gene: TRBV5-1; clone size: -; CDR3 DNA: TGCGCCAGCAGAGGGGGAGGGCGGGCCTCCTACAATGAGCAGTTCTTC; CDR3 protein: CASRGGGRASYNEQFF
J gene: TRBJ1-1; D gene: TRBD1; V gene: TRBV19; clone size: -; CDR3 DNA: TGTGCCAGCTTACACGGGACAGCCAAGGGCACTGAAGCTTTCTTT; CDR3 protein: CASLHGTAKGTEAFF